The 2 T cell receptor beta chains listed next were all sequenced from one sample in a study of identical twins. TCRdb redid the calling of the 5' RACE reads with MiXCR, one entry per CDR3 protein. The sample carries hundreds of thousands of distinct CDR3 sequences, about 20% recorded once. The sample was also reused in another study, on T cells expressing NK-cell markers.

Source material: PBMCs. The receptors originated from a woman between 18 and 29 years old in good health.

In its sample, this clonotype was seen once. The chain uses TRBV12-3 or TRBV12-4 and TRBJ2-1, with TRBD2 identical over 12 bases. Trimming at V came to 4 bases and at J to 15 bases, leaving 10 bases not matched to a gene. This CDR3 is 14 amino acids long. In DNA, the CDR3 is TGTGCCAGCAGTTCAACTAGCGGGAGGACCGAGTGGTTCTTC. Its translation: CASSSTSGRTEWFF.

The table lists this clonotype with a few counts. The genes are TRBV20-1 and TRBJ2-3, with D perhaps matching TRBD1 (6 bases). The CDR3 covers 14 residues. The germline V and J ends were trimmed by 1 base and 0 bases, with 8 bases remaining between them. Germline V gene data show CDR1 as DFQATT and CDR2 as SNEGSKA (reference sequence). For the CDR3, the DNA is TGCAGTGCTAGAGCAGGGGATAGCACAGATACGCAGTATTTT. It specifies CSARAGDSTDTQYF.